This is a list of T cell receptor beta chains from one sample in a study of blood T cells in healthy people across ages. MiXCR was run by TCRdb on the 5' RACE reads, yielding one entry per CDR3 protein. The sample lists approximately 1.5 million distinct CDR3 sequences, under 55% occurring once. Sequencing input: blood. These receptors came from a woman younger than 35 in good health. Both conserved end residues are part of each CDR3. Each record gives: J gene, D gene, clone size, V gene, CDR3 protein, CDR3 DNA. The D gene is left open where the match is weak. Rows give clone size only sometimes, using once, few, many, or a class for an expanded clone.

J: TRBJ1-2; D: NA; size: NA; V: TRBV6-5; CDR3: CASSYSMGSSGGYTF; DNA: TGTGCCAGCAGTTACTCGATGGGGAGTTCAGGTGGCTACACCTTC
J: TRBJ2-1; D: NA; size: NA; V: TRBV12-3/TRBV12-4; CDR3: CASSLARHTYEQFF; DNA: TGTGCCAGCAGTTTAGCCCGACATACCTACGAGCAGTTCTTC
J: TRBJ2-1; D: TRBD2; size: NA; V: TRBV20-1; CDR3: CSAPKDAGTNHNEQFF; DNA: TGCAGTGCTCCAAAAGATGCTGGGACTAATCACAATGAGCAGTTCTTC
J: TRBJ2-1; D: TRBD2; size: few; V: TRBV3-1; CDR3: CASSQGTSGWDEQFF; DNA: TGTGCCAGCAGCCAAGGGACTAGCGGCTGGGATGAGCAGTTCTTC
J: TRBJ2-3; D: NA; size: few; V: TRBV28; CDR3: CASSLFPTGTQYF; DNA: TGTGCCAGCAGTTTATTCCCCACGGGTACGCAGTATTTT
J: TRBJ2-3; D: NA; size: NA; V: TRBV20-1; CDR3: CSASGYPTDTQYF; DNA: TGCAGTGCTAGCGGTTACCCCACAGATACGCAGTATTTT
J: TRBJ2-3; D: NA; size: many; V: TRBV4-3; CDR3: CASSQDIGQAVGTDTQYF; DNA: TGCGCCAGCAGCCAAGATATTGGGCAGGCCGTCGGAACAGATACGCAGTATTTT
J: TRBJ1-4; D: NA; size: NA; V: TRBV28; CDR3: CARCIKGEKLFF; DNA: TGTGCCAGATGCATCAAGGGTGAAAAACTGTTTTTT
J: TRBJ1-5; D: NA; size: NA; V: TRBV20-1; CDR3: CSASADADQPQHF; DNA: TGCAGTGCTAGTGCGGATGCAGATCAGCCCCAGCATTTT
J: TRBJ2-7; D: NA; size: NA; V: TRBV12-3/TRBV12-4; CDR3: CASSLESGVLHEQYF; DNA: TGTGCCAGCAGTTTAGAGTCAGGGGTGTTACACGAGCAGTACTTC
J: TRBJ1-2; D: NA; size: few; V: TRBV12-3/TRBV12-4; CDR3: CASNQQGANYGYTF; DNA: TGTGCCAGCAACCAACAGGGCGCAAACTATGGCTACACCTTC
J: TRBJ2-7; D: NA; size: NA; V: TRBV12-3/TRBV12-4; CDR3: CASSVEDSNYEQYF; DNA: TGTGCCAGCAGTGTAGAGGACTCGAACTACGAGCAGTACTTC
J: TRBJ1-4; D: NA; size: few; V: TRBV5-1; CDR3: CASSLGVAENEKLFF; DNA: TGCGCCAGCAGCTTGGGGGTGGCAGAGAATGAAAAACTGTTTTTT
J: TRBJ2-2; D: TRBD2; size: NA; V: TRBV7-3; CDR3: CASSRTSGNAGELFF; DNA: TGTGCCAGCAGCCGGACTAGCGGGAACGCCGGGGAGCTGTTTTTT
J: TRBJ2-1; D: NA; size: NA; V: TRBV6-2/TRBV6-3; CDR3: CASSYSPNERFF; DNA: TGTGCCAGCAGTTACTCACCGAATGAGCGGTTCTTC
J: TRBJ2-7; D: NA; size: NA; V: TRBV6-2/TRBV6-3; CDR3: CASHANRNEQYF; DNA: TGTGCCAGCCATGCAAACCGTAATGAGCAGTACTTC
J: TRBJ2-1; D: NA; size: few; V: TRBV20-1; CDR3: CSASRRSSYNEQFF; DNA: TGCAGTGCTAGTAGAAGAAGTTCATACAATGAGCAGTTCTTC
J: TRBJ2-3; D: NA; size: NA; V: TRBV5-6; CDR3: CASSLGQGKGDTQYF; DNA: TGTGCCAGCAGCTTAGGGCAGGGCAAGGGGGATACGCAGTATTTT
J: TRBJ2-1; D: TRBD2; size: NA; V: TRBV7-2; CDR3: CASSPRTSGTNEQFF; DNA: TGTGCCAGCAGCCCCCGGACTAGCGGGACCAATGAGCAGTTCTTC
J: TRBJ1-6; D: NA; size: NA; V: TRBV9; CDR3: CASSARQVNNSPLHF; DNA: TGTGCCAGCAGCGCCAGACAGGTCAATAATTCACCCCTCCACTTT
J: TRBJ2-7; D: TRBD2; size: NA; V: TRBV10-3; CDR3: CAISEVSGRPSSYEQYF; DNA: TGTGCCATCAGTGAAGTTAGCGGGAGGCCGAGCTCCTACGAGCAGTACTTC
J: TRBJ2-1; D: NA; size: NA; V: TRBV20-1; CDR3: CRRNGTLDNEQFF; DNA: TGCAGACGAAACGGGACACTTGACAATGAGCAGTTCTTC
J: TRBJ2-3; D: TRBD2; size: once; V: TRBV4-3; CDR3: CASSQDSLAGDTDTQYF; DNA: TGCGCCAGCAGCCAAGATTCCCTAGCGGGGGACACAGATACGCAGTATTTT
J: TRBJ2-3; D: NA; size: few; V: TRBV5-1; CDR3: CASSYVGVGTDTQYF; DNA: TGCGCCAGCAGCTACGTGGGAGTAGGGACAGATACGCAGTATTTT
J: TRBJ1-2; D: NA; size: few; V: TRBV5-1; CDR3: CASSLAGSKIYGYTF; DNA: TGCGCCAGCAGCTTGGCGGGCAGCAAGATATATGGCTACACCTTC
J: TRBJ2-5; D: NA; size: NA; V: TRBV3-1; CDR3: CASSQTLPTGTQYF; DNA: TGTGCCAGCAGCCAAACGCTACCGACAGGGACCCAGTACTTC
J: TRBJ2-1; D: NA; size: NA; V: TRBV5-1; CDR3: CASSLLGYPNNNEQFF; DNA: TGCGCCAGCAGCTTGCTGGGGTATCCTAATAACAATGAGCAGTTCTTC
J: TRBJ1-3; D: NA; size: few; V: TRBV7-2; CDR3: CASSSDMGGDTIYF; DNA: TGTGCCAGCAGCTCAGATATGGGAGGGGACACCATATATTTT
J: TRBJ1-2; D: NA; size: NA; V: TRBV18; CDR3: CASSPEFQGVGYTF; DNA: TGTGCCAGCTCACCAGAATTCCAGGGTGTCGGCTACACCTTC
J: TRBJ2-3; D: NA; size: few; V: TRBV2; CDR3: CASSRPTDTQYF; DNA: TGTGCCAGCAGTAGGCCCACAGATACGCAGTATTTT
J: TRBJ1-1; D: NA; size: NA; V: TRBV6-6; CDR3: CASSYTKRGTEAFF; DNA: TGTGCCAGCAGTTACACTAAGAGGGGCACTGAAGCTTTCTTT